This T cell receptor beta chain was observed in a study of T cell changes during pregnancy in multiple sclerosis. Sequencing was performed with immunoSEQ multiplex PCR; in TCRdb, only in-frame clones are kept and a portion is missing. The sample consists of around 45,000 clones, 91% of them appearing once. This clone was seen only once. CDR1 SEHNR and CDR2 FQNEAQ come from the germline V gene (reference sequence). Trimming shortened V by 5 bases and J by 5 bases, and 22 bases separated the two germline ends. This CDR3 is 17 amino acids long. V is TRBV7-9 and J is TRBJ1-5; no clear D. The source was CD4+ T cells from peripheral blood mononuclear cells, collected in the second trimester of pregnancy. This TCR derives from a female donor in good health, enrolled as a control in a pregnancy study. The CDR3 DNA sequence: TGTGCCAGCAGCCAAGATTTGGCGGGAGGCGGCTATCAGCCCCAGCATTTT. Its translation is CASSQDLAGGGYQPQHF.